The clone carrying this T cell receptor beta chain turned up a few times. The ends lost 2 bases at V and 7 bases at J; junction bases unmatched: 4. Germline loops: CDR1 SGHAT, CDR2 FQNNGV. The CDR3 is 14 amino acids. This entry is derived from a study of blood T cell repertoires in COVID-19. Looking at the study overall: Samples representing acute and convalescent COVID-19 were sourced from the United States, Italy and Spain. Sources were T cells, B-cell-depleted T cells, or PBMCs; the material itself was cDNA or gDNA.

Method: immunoSEQ multiplex PCR; TCRdb's copy keeps in-frame clones and lacks some. The sample shows some 51,000 clones, 91% of them seen only once. The clonotype comes from a man between 50 and 59 years old with acute or convalescent COVID-19. The rearrangement joins TRBV11-2 to TRBJ1-4; 7 bases line up with TRBD1. The sequencing input was peripheral blood. The CDR3 sequence: CASSLQGVSEKLFF. CDR3 nucleotide sequence: TGTGCCAGCAGCTTACAGGGGGTTTCTGAAAAACTGTTTTTT.